Described below is a single T cell receptor (beta chain) sequence and its context. The record originates from a study of blood T cell repertoires in COVID-19. Study-level background: Samples taken during acute and convalescent COVID-19 were collected in the United States, Italy and Spain. T cells, B-cell-depleted T cells, or PBMCs provided the cDNA or gDNA that served as material.

Germline CDR1 is LNHDA and CDR2 is SQIVND (reference sequence). CDR3 size: 12 residues. V was clipped by 11 bases and J by 4 bases; unmatched bases: 4. Original methodology: Amplification from reference gene primers served as the basis for estimated nucleated cell counts. Measured with immunoSEQ multiplex PCR; TCRdb has only the in-frame clones, and not every one. D and trimming come from the DNA, and the V and J calls and clone size come from that table. This sample has about 280,000 clones, with around 85% found just once. The chain recombines TRBV19 with TRBJ2-2; 7 bases map to TRBD2. The sequence was obtained from a woman in her thirties who had recovered from COVID-19. Specimen: peripheral blood. CDR3 DNA sequence: TGTGCCGGAACGGGAGGCACCGGGGAGCTGTTTTTT. Translation gives CAGTGGTGELFF. The whole variable domain, remainder taken from reference TRBV19 and TRBJ2-2, is DGGITQSPKYLFRKEGQNVTLSCEQNLNHDAMYWYRQDPGQGLRLIYYSQIVNDFQKGDIAEGYSVSREKKESFPLTVTSAQKNPTAFYLCAGTGGTGELFFGEGSRLTVL.